These 3 T cell receptor beta chains came from one sample sequenced in a study of monozygotic twins with inflammatory bowel disease. TCRdb reprocessed the 5' RACE reads; each CDR3 protein has one entry and no DNA is given. The sample table sets out 330,000 or so distinct CDR3 sequences. Sample: blood. The receptors were gathered from a human donor with ulcerative colitis or Crohn's disease, or a healthy co-twin of an affected twin (not recorded which).

This sequence joins TRBV11-2 and TRBJ1-1; the D call of TRBD1 rests on TCRdb alone, since no DNA is present to check it. CDR3 length equals 15 residues. Germline V gene data show CDR1 as SGHAT and CDR2 as FQNNGV. The CDR3 protein is CASSKSGQKDTEAFF.

The rearrangement joins TRBV7-2 to TRBJ2-1; TCRdb's D call, TRBD2, is unchecked because there is no DNA. CDR3 length equals 16 residues. Germline lookup yields CDR1 SGHTA and CDR2 FQGNSA. The CDR3 here is CASSFRGTGTRDEQFF.

The J gene is TRBJ2-3, the V gene TRBV12-3 or TRBV12-4; TCRdb's assignment of TRBD1 cannot be checked, as there is no DNA. The CDR3 runs 15 residues. CDR3 loop: CASSLGGRSTDTQYF.